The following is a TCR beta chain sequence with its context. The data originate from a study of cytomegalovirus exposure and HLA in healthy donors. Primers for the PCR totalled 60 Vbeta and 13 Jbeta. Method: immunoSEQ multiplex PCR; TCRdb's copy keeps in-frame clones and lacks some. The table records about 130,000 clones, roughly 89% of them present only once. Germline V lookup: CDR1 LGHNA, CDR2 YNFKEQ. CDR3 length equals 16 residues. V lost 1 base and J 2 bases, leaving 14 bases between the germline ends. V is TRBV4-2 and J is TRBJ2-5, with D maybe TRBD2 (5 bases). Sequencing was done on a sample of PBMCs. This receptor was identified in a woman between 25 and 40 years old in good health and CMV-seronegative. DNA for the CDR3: TGTGCCAGCAGCCAAGCAGGTAGCGTCCTTCAAGAGACCCAGTACTTC. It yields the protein CASSQAGSVLQETQYF.